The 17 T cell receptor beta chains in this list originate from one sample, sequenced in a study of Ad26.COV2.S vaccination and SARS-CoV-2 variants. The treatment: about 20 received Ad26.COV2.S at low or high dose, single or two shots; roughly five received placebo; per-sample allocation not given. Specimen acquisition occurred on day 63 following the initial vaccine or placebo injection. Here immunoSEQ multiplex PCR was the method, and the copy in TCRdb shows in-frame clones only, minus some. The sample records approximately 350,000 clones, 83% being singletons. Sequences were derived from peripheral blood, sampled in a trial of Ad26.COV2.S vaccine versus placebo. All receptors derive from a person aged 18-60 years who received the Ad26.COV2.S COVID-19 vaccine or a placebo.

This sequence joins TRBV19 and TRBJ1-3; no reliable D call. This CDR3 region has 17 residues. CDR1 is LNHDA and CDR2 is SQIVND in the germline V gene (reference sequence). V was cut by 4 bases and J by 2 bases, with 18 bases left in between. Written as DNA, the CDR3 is TGTGCCAGTAGTACGGGCCTCGGACCCGGGGCTGGAAACACCATATATTTT. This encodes CASSTGLGPGAGNTIYF.

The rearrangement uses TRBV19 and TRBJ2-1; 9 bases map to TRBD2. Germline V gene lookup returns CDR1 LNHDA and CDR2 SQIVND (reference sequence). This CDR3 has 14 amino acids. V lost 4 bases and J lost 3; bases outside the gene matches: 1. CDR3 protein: CASSRREGYNEQFF. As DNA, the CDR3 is TGTGCCAGTAGTAGGCGGGAGGGCTACAATGAGCAGTTCTTC.

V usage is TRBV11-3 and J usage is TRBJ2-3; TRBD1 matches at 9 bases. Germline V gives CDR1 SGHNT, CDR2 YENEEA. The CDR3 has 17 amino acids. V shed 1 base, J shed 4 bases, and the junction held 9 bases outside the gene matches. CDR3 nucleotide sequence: TGTGCCAGCAGCTTAGGTCTGAGGGACAGGGATCCAGATACGCAGTATTTT. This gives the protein CASSLGLRDRDPDTQYF.

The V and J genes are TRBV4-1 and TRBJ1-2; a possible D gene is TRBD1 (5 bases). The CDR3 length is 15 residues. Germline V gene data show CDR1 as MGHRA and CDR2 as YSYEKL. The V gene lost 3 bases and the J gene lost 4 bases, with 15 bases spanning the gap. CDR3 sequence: CASSQYEQVVYGYTF. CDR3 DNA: TGCGCCAGCAGCCAGTACGAACAGGTAGTCTATGGCTACACCTTC.

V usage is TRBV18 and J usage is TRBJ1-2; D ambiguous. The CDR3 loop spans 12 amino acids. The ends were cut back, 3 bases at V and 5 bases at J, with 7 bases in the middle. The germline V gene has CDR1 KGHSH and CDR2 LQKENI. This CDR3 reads CASSPLEYGYTF. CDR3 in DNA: TGTGCCAGCTCACCCCTTGAATATGGCTACACCTTC.

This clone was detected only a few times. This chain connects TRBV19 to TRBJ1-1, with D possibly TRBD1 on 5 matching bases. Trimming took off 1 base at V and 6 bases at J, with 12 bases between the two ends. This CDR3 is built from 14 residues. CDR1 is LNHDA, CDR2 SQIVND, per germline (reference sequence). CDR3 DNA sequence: TGTGCCAGTAGTATAGGGGGGGGAGGCCCTGAAGCTTTCTTT. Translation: CASSIGGGGPEAFF. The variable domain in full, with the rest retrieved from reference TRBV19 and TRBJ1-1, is DGGITQSPKYLFRKEGQNVTLSCEQNLNHDAMYWYRQDPGQGLRLIYYSQIVNDFQKGDIAEGYSVSREKKESFPLTVTSAQKNPTAFYLCASSIGGGGPEAFFGQGTRLTVV.

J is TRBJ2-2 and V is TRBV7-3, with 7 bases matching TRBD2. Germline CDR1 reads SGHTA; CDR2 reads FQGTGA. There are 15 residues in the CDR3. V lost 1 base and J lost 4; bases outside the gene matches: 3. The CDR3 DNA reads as TGTGCCAGCAGCTTAATCGGGACTACCACCGGGGAGCTGTTTTTT. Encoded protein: CASSLIGTTTGELFF.

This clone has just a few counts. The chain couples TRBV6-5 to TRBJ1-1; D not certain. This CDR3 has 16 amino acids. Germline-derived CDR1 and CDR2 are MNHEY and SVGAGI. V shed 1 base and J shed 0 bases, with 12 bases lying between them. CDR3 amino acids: CASSYWGMSMNTEAFF. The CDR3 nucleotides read TGTGCCAGCAGTTACTGGGGTATGTCTATGAACACTGAAGCTTTCTTT.

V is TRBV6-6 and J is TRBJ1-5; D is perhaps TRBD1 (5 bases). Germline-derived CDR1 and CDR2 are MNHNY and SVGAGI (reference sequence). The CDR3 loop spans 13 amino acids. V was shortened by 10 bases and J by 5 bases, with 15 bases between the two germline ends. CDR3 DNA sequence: TGTGCCACCTGGACCCAGGGAGATCAGCCCCAGCATTTT. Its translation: CATWTQGDQPQHF.

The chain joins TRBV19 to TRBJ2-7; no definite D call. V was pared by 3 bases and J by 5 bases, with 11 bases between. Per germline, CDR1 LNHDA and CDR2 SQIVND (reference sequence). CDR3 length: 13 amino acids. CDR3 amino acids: CASSMGSENEQYF. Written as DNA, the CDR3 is TGTGCCAGTAGTATGGGTTCGGAGAACGAGCAGTACTTC. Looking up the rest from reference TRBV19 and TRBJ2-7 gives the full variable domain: DGGITQSPKYLFRKEGQNVTLSCEQNLNHDAMYWYRQDPGQGLRLIYYSQIVNDFQKGDIAEGYSVSREKKESFPLTVTSAQKNPTAFYLCASSMGSENEQYFGPGTRLTVT.

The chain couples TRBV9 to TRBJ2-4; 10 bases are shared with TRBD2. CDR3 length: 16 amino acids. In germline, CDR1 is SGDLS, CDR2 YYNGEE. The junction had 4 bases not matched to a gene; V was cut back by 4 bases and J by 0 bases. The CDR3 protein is CASSRVAGGAKNIQYF. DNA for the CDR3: TGTGCCAGCAGCAGGGTAGCGGGGGGAGCCAAAAACATTCAGTACTTC.

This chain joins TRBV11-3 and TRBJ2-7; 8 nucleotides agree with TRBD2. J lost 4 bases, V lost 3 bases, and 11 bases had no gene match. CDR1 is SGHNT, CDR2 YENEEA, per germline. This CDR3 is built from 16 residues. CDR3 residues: CASSFIRRGGYYEQYF. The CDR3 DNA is TGTGCCAGCAGCTTTATTCGCCGGGGGGGGTATTACGAGCAGTACTTC.

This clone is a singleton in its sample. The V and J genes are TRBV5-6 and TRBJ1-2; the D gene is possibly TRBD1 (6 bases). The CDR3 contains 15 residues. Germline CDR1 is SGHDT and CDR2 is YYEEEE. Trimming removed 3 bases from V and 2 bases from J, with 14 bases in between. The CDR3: CASSSFRGMNYGYTF. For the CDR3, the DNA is TGTGCCAGCAGCTCCTTTAGGGGGATGAACTATGGCTACACCTTC.

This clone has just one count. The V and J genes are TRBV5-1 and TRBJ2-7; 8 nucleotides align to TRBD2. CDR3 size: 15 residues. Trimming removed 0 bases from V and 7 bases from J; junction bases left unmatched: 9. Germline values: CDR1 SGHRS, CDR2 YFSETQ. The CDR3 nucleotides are TGCGCCAGCAGCTTGGCCCGCGGGGGGACGGGGGAGCAGTACTTC. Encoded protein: CASSLARGGTGEQYF.

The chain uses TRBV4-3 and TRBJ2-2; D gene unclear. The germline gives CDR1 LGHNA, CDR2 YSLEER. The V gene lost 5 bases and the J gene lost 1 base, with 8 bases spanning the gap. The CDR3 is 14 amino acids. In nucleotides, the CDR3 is TGCGCCAGCAGCAGGTTAGGGAACACCGGGGAGCTGTTTTTT. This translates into CASSRLGNTGELFF.

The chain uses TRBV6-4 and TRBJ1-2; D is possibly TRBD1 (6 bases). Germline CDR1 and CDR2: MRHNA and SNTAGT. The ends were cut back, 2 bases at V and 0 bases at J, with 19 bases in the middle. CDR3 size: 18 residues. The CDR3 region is CASSDGQVVDSTNYGYTF. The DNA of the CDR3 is TGTGCCAGCAGTGACGGGCAGGTAGTGGACAGCACTAACTATGGCTACACCTTC.

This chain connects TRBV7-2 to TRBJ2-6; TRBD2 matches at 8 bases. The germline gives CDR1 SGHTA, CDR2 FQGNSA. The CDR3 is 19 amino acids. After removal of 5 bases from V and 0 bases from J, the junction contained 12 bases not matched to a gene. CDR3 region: CASSTPGTRGLSGANVLTF. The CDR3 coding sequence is TGTGCCAGCAGCACCCCCGGGACTAGGGGCCTCTCTGGGGCCAACGTCCTGACTTTC. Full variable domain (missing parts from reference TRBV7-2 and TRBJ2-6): GAGVSQSPSNKVTEKGKDVELRCDPISGHTALYWYRQSLGQGLEFLIYFQGNSAPDKSGLPSDRFSAERTGGSVSTLTIQRTQQEDSAVYLCASSTPGTRGLSGANVLTFGAGSRLTVL.